This T cell receptor (beta chain) was captured by sequencing in a study of T-cell memory formation after mild COVID-19. Overall study: TCR clusters were mostly donor specific.

Overall study findings and caveats: Pre-infection memory showed some responding clones, and this suggested that cross-reactive memory joined. Later expanders leaned toward CD4+, whereas clones contracting from day 15 to 85 were balanced CD4/CD8. In second-wave clones peaking day 37, SARS-CoV-2 specificity remained unconfirmed.

The CDR3 is made up of 16 amino acids. Trimming took 2 bases from V and 4 from J, leaving 18 bases between them. Germline V gives CDR1 SGHRS, CDR2 YFSETQ. TCRdb redid the calling of the 5' RACE reads with MiXCR, one entry per CDR3 protein. This table holds over 120,000 distinct CDR3 sequences, about 5.5% found once. A remark on this clonotype: Its cognate antigen is unknown.

Sequenced: PBMCs or a T cell subset sorted from them (not recorded which). The rearrangement joins TRBV5-1 to TRBJ1-2, with a tentative D call TRBD1 (5 bases). This receptor was obtained from an adult woman who had mild COVID-19 (a few samples of this study predate the infection). Cell type and time point are not known. CDR3 sequence (DNA): TGCGCCAGCAGCTTTAATGGTCAGGGCATGAGCTATGGCTACACCTTC. Its protein is CASSFNGQGMSYGYTF.